These 31 T cell receptor beta chains were sequenced from one sample in a study of shared clonotypes between healthy human individuals. Terminally differentiated effector memory CD45RA+ cells were excluded from the naive CD8 cells, which were CD45RO-negative and positively selected for CCR7. Only in-frame clones appear in the TCRdb table, and some are missing; sequencing was by immunoSEQ multiplex PCR. The sample has around 2,000,000 clones, about 95% seen once. Specimen: naive CD8+ T cells sorted from blood. The receptor source for this set is a man younger than 35 in good health.

In this sample, this clone turned up once. The chain recombines TRBV6-6 with TRBJ2-5, with TRBD2 matching over 8 bases. J was trimmed by 2 bases and V by 5 bases; bases with no gene match: 7. The CDR3 has 15 residues. Germline V gene data show CDR1 as MNHNY and CDR2 as SVGAGI (reference sequence). CDR3 sequence: CASSVDGGVQETQYF. DNA of the CDR3: TGTGCCAGCAGTGTAGACGGGGGGGTACAAGAGACCCAGTACTTC.

The J gene is TRBJ2-7, the V gene TRBV9; 13 nucleotides line up with TRBD2. This CDR3 region has 16 residues. Germline CDR1 SGDLS, CDR2 YYNGEE. The V segment lost 2 bases and the J segment 6 bases; nucleotides outside the gene matches: 8. This CDR3 is CASSVGTSGAYGEQYF. CDR3 bases: TGTGCCAGCAGCGTTGGGACTAGCGGGGCTTACGGCGAGCAGTACTTC.

The chain combines TRBV4-3 with TRBJ2-1; 7 nucleotides match TRBD2. The CDR3 loop spans 17 amino acids. Germline CDR1 reads LGHNA; CDR2 reads YSLEER. The V segment lost 3 bases and the J segment 6 bases; nucleotides outside the gene matches: 14. The CDR3 spells CASSQEVGGRGSNEQFF. The CDR3 DNA sequence: TGCGCCAGCAGCCAGGAGGTCGGCGGGAGAGGGTCCAATGAGCAGTTCTTC.

The rearrangement uses TRBV5-6 and TRBJ1-1; D gene unclear. Germline lookup yields CDR1 SGHDT and CDR2 YYEEEE. Trimming stripped 6 bases from V and 1 base from J, with 10 bases between. The CDR3 is 13 residues long. The DNA of the CDR3 is TGTGCCAGCAACCCCGGGGAGAACACTGAAGCTTTCTTT. Translated: CASNPGENTEAFF.

The chain links TRBV18 to TRBJ1-1; 8 bases are a match to TRBD1. The ends lost 3 bases at V and 1 base at J; junction bases unmatched: 10. The CDR3 extends over 17 amino acids. Germline-derived CDR1 and CDR2 are KGHSH and LQKENI. CDR3 in DNA: TGTGCCAGCTCACCGCTGACAGGGGAGGGGAGGAACACTGAAGCTTTCTTT. The encoded protein is CASSPLTGEGRNTEAFF.

This clone was detected once. The CDR3 nucleotides read TGCGCCAGCAGCCACAACCGGGACAGCCGATCTTTTTACAATGAGCAGTTCTTC. This gives the protein CASSHNRDSRSFYNEQFF. The chain is built from TRBV4-3 and TRBJ2-1, with 7 bases fitting TRBD1. V shed 3 bases, J shed 4 bases, and the junction held 15 bases outside the gene matches. Germline values: CDR1 LGHNA, CDR2 YSLEER. This CDR3 contains 18 residues.

V and J are TRBV5-1 and TRBJ1-1; weak D call: TRBD1 (6 bases). This CDR3 has 14 residues. The V gene's germline CDR1 is SGHRS and CDR2 YFSETQ. The ends were cut back, 4 bases at V and 0 bases at J, with 10 bases in the middle. CDR3 sequence (DNA): TGCGCCAGCAGCCCACAGGGACTGAACACTGAAGCTTTCTTT. As protein: CASSPQGLNTEAFF.

The J gene is TRBJ2-7, the V gene TRBV27, with D unresolved. Germline-derived CDR1 and CDR2 are MNHEY and SMNVEV (reference sequence). The CDR3 totals 14 residues. V lost 2 bases and J lost 2, with 10 bases in between. The DNA for the CDR3 is TGTGCCAGCAGTTTAGGTTCGCAGACCTACGAGCAGTACTTC. This sequence encodes CASSLGSQTYEQYF.

V gene TRBV6-1 combines with J gene TRBJ2-1; D is possibly TRBD1 or TRBD2 (5 bases each). CDR1 and CDR2 from the germline V gene are MNHNS and SASEGT. The CDR3 is made up of 16 amino acids. V lost 3 bases to trimming and J lost 4 bases, with 16 bases between them. The CDR3, as DNA: TGTGCCAGCAGTGATGGCCCCGGGACCGCGTACAATGAGCAGTTCTTC. Translated, it gives CASSDGPGTAYNEQFF.

This clone was detected once. The J gene is TRBJ2-7, the V gene TRBV28, with no clear D. The V end lost 3 bases, the J end lost 2 bases, and 14 bases lay between the germline ends. The V gene's germline CDR1 is MDHEN and CDR2 SYDVKM. This CDR3 has 15 amino acids. CDR3 DNA sequence: TGTGCCAGCAGTTTTGAGTTTGGCTTTACCTACGAGCAGTACTTC. It translates to CASSFEFGFTYEQYF.

The chain uses TRBV19 and TRBJ1-5; 7 nucleotides agree with TRBD1. The CDR3 is 15 residues long. The ends lost 3 bases at V and 1 base at J; junction bases unmatched: 3. Looked up from germline, CDR1 is LNHDA and CDR2 is SQIVND (reference sequence). In DNA form, the CDR3 reads TGTGCCAGTAGTATCGACAGGGTAAGCAATCAGCCCCAGCATTTT. This translates into CASSIDRVSNQPQHF.

The V and J genes are TRBV27 and TRBJ1-1, with 10 nucleotides matching TRBD1. Germline CDR1 reads MNHEY; CDR2 reads SMNVEV (reference sequence). V gave up 4 bases and J gave up 4 bases; unmatched junction bases: 15. The CDR3 extends over 18 amino acids. The CDR3 loop is CASSSLYPWDRGGTEAFF. The CDR3 nucleotides read TGTGCCAGCAGTTCCCTATACCCCTGGGACAGGGGAGGCACTGAAGCTTTCTTT.

The chain combines TRBV5-1 with TRBJ2-3; no definite D call. Trimming removed 1 base from V and 4 bases from J, with 10 bases in between. Looked up from germline, CDR1 is SGHRS and CDR2 is YFSETQ. The CDR3 is 14 residues long. DNA for the CDR3: TGCGCCAGCAGCTTGAAGGTCCATCCAGATACGCAGTATTTT. Translating it yields CASSLKVHPDTQYF.

The chain uses TRBV9 and TRBJ1-2; no definite D call. The CDR3 spans 11 residues. V lost 7 bases and J 4 bases, leaving 8 bases between the germline ends. Germline V lookup: CDR1 SGDLS, CDR2 YYNGEE. CDR3 coding DNA: TGTGCCAGCGGAAGGTCCTATGGCTACACCTTC. This encodes CASGRSYGYTF. The whole variable domain, remainder taken from reference TRBV9 and TRBJ1-2, is DSGVTQTPKHLITATGQRVTLRCSPRSGDLSVYWYQQSLDQGLQFLIQYYNGEERAKGNILERFSAQQFPDLHSELNLSSLELGDSALYFCASGRSYGYTFGSGTRLTVV.

The CDR3 DNA follows: TGTGCCAGCAGCACCATCGGGACAGGGACCACAGATACGCAGTATTTT. Translation gives CASSTIGTGTTDTQYF. The V call is TRBV7-9, the J call TRBJ2-3, with 9 positions matching TRBD1. With V trimmed by 5 bases and J by 2 bases, 8 bases remained unmatched. There are 16 residues in the CDR3. The germline V gene has CDR1 SEHNR and CDR2 FQNEAQ (reference sequence). The complete variable domain, with remaining parts taken from reference TRBV7-9 and TRBJ2-3, reads DTGVSQNPRHKITKRGQNVTFRCDPISEHNRLYWYRQTLGQGPEFLTYFQNEAQLEKSRLLSDRFSAERPKGSFSTLEIQRTEQGDSAMYLCASSTIGTGTTDTQYFGPGTRLTVL.

The chain combines TRBV5-6 with TRBJ2-7; D is perhaps TRBD2 (6 bases). Germline V gene data show CDR1 as SGHDT and CDR2 as YYEEEE. V was clipped by 4 bases and J by 0 bases, with 17 bases between them. The CDR3 runs to 16 residues. As DNA, the CDR3 is TGTGCCAGCAGCGTTCTTAGCGGAGATAGCTCCTACGAGCAGTACTTC. Translation gives CASSVLSGDSSYEQYF.

This chain links TRBV28 with TRBJ1-1, with TRBD1 as a possible D gene (5 bases). Trimming shortened V by 6 bases and J by 4 bases, and 15 bases separated the two germline ends. The CDR3 sequence is 14 residues long. Germline CDR1 and CDR2: MDHEN and SYDVKM. CDR3 nucleotides: TGTGCCAGCAGCCCATCAGTGGGGGGCACTGAAGCTTTCTTT. It is translated as CASSPSVGGTEAFF.

The V and J genes are TRBV5-1 and TRBJ2-7; D is uncertain. Germline values: CDR1 SGHRS, CDR2 YFSETQ. Trimming left V 0 bases short and J 11 bases short, with 9 bases between. CDR3 size: 11 residues. The CDR3 sequence: CASSLGQIEYF. For the CDR3, the DNA is TGCGCCAGCAGCTTGGGGCAGATTGAGTACTTC.

The chain uses TRBV29-1 and TRBJ2-1; perhaps TRBD2 as D (6 bases). Germline assignment: CDR1 SQVTM and CDR2 ANQGSEA. CDR3 length: 14 amino acids. V was pared by 6 bases and J by 8 bases, with 20 bases between. The CDR3 nucleotides are TGCAGCGTGGCCCTATGGGGGGAATTCGATGAGCAGTTCTTC. It encodes CSVALWGEFDEQFF.

The chain joins TRBV15 to TRBJ2-5; 8 nucleotides align to TRBD2. V lost 3 bases to trimming and J lost 4 bases; unmatched junction nucleotides: 7. CDR1 is LNHNV, CDR2 YYDKDF, per germline (reference sequence). CDR3 length equals 15 residues. In DNA, the CDR3 is TGTGCCACCAGCAGGGAAGGACTAGCCGGAGAGACCCAGTACTTC. Its protein is CATSREGLAGETQYF.

The V gene is TRBV5-1, the J gene TRBJ2-1; the match to TRBD2 covers 8 bases. With V trimmed by 5 bases and J by 0 bases, 4 bases remained unmatched. The CDR3 loop spans 15 amino acids. Germline V gene sequence: CDR1 SGHRS, CDR2 YFSETQ. CDR3 sequence reads: CASRFGTSSYNEQFF. DNA of the CDR3: TGCGCCAGCAGATTTGGGACTAGCTCCTACAATGAGCAGTTCTTC.

V and J are TRBV13 and TRBJ2-4; D is perhaps TRBD1 or TRBD2 (6 bases each). The germline V gene has CDR1 PRHDT and CDR2 FYEKMQ (reference sequence). The CDR3 is 17 amino acids. V was pared by 1 base and J by 9 bases, with 22 bases between. Here the CDR3 reads CASSLEEGEAKRGIQYF. The CDR3 bases are TGTGCCAGCAGCTTAGAGGAGGGGGAGGCAAAAAGGGGCATTCAGTACTTC.

V and J are TRBV6-5 and TRBJ2-7; D unresolved. The CDR3 consists of 14 residues. The germline V and J ends were trimmed by 2 bases and 3 bases, with 11 bases remaining between them. The germline gives CDR1 MNHEY, CDR2 SVGAGI. CDR3: CASSYEAFSYEQYF. Written as DNA, the CDR3 is TGTGCCAGCAGTTACGAGGCATTCAGCTACGAGCAGTACTTC.

The chain combines TRBV19 with TRBJ2-7, with TRBD1 matching 8 bases. V lost 1 base to trimming and J lost 3 bases; unmatched junction nucleotides: 11. Germline V gene lookup returns CDR1 LNHDA and CDR2 SQIVND (reference sequence). CDR3 size: 17 residues. The CDR3: CASSIALGTGVNYEQYF. The CDR3 DNA is TGTGCCAGTAGTATAGCTCTCGGGACAGGCGTGAACTACGAGCAGTACTTC.

Worth noting for this clone: The same CDR3 can be traced to other DNA sequences in this sample. The V call is TRBV7-9, the J call TRBJ2-2, with 9 bases lining up with TRBD1. V lost 2 bases and J lost 4; bases outside the gene matches: 5. This CDR3 is 16 amino acids long. Germline CDR1 and CDR2: SEHNR and FQNEAQ (reference sequence). Here the CDR3 DNA reads TGTGCCAGCAGCTTACTACCGGGACAGGGCACCGGGGAGCTGTTTTTT. As protein: CASSLLPGQGTGELFF.

V is TRBV9 and J is TRBJ2-7; 7 bases align to TRBD1. After removal of 0 bases from V and 3 bases from J, the junction contained 6 bases not matched to a gene. The germline V gene encodes CDR1 SGDLS and CDR2 YYNGEE. CDR3 length: 15 residues. The CDR3 region is CASSVGTGPIYEQYF. For the CDR3, the DNA is TGTGCCAGCAGCGTAGGGACAGGACCCATCTACGAGCAGTACTTC.

This chain links TRBV7-8 with TRBJ2-3; TRBD2 agrees at 15 bases. With V trimmed by 5 bases and J by 4 bases, 7 bases remained unmatched. The CDR3 totals 17 residues. The germline V gene has CDR1 SGHVS and CDR2 FQNEAQ. This CDR3 is CASSMRTSGGDSDTQYF. Here the CDR3 DNA reads TGTGCCAGCAGCATGAGGACTAGCGGGGGGGATTCAGATACGCAGTATTTT.

V is TRBV6-7 and J is TRBJ1-6; tentatively, D is TRBD1 (5 bases). TRBV6-7 is treated as an ORF (open reading frame) with a function not yet certain. The length of the CDR3 is 15 residues. The V gene lost 8 bases and the J gene lost 7 bases, with 18 bases spanning the gap. CDR3 DNA: TGTGCCAGCTTCAAGAAGGGGTCGTGGAATTCACCCCTCCACTTT. Residues: CASFKKGSWNSPLHF.

The chain recombines TRBV6-6 with TRBJ1-2; D not resolved. CDR1 and CDR2 from the germline V gene are MNHNY and SVGAGI (reference sequence). The CDR3 length is 13 residues. V dropped 5 bases and J dropped 7 bases, with 14 bases sitting between them. CDR3 loop: CASSVDGGAGYTF. The CDR3 DNA sequence: TGTGCCAGCAGTGTCGACGGAGGTGCTGGCTACACCTTC.

DNA of the CDR3: TGTGCCAGCAGTACCCCAGGGGAACTGACCAAAAACATTCAGTACTTC. Residues: CASSTPGELTKNIQYF. This rearrangement joins TRBV28 to TRBJ2-4; the D gene is possibly TRBD1 (6 bases). The germline gives CDR1 MDHEN, CDR2 SYDVKM. This CDR3 is built from 16 residues. V was shortened by 5 bases and J by 2 bases, with 16 bases between the two germline ends.

This clone was found once. The chain links TRBV4-1 to TRBJ2-7; TRBD1 matches 10 bases. The CDR3 is 18 residues long. The germline CDR1 and CDR2 sequences are MGHRA and YSYEKL. Trimming at V came to 0 bases and at J to 0 bases, leaving 8 bases not matched to a gene. CDR3 coding DNA: TGCGCCAGCAGCCAAGAACCCGGGACAGGGGCCTTCTCCTACGAGCAGTACTTC. Protein: CASSQEPGTGAFSYEQYF.